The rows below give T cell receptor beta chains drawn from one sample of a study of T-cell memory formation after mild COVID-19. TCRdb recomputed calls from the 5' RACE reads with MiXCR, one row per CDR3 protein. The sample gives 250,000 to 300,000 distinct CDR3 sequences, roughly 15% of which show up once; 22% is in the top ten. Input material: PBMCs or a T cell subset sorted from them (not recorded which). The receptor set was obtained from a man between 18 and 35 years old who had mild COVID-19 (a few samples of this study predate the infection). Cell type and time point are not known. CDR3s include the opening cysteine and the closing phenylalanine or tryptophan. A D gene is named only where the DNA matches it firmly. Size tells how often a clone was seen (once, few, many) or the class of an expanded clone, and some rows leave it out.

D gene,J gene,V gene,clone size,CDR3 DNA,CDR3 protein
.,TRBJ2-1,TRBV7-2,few,TGTGCCAGCAGCTTAGTTGGCGGAAACGACAATGAGCAGTTCTTC,CASSLVGGNDNEQFF
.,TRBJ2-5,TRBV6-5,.,TGTGCCAGCAGCCGCCGCGGACAGAAAAAAGAGACCCAGTACTTC,CASSRRGQKKETQYF
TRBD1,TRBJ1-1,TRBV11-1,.,TGTGCCAGCAGCTACGTTGGACAGGGGGACACTGAAGCTTTCTTT,CASSYVGQGDTEAFF
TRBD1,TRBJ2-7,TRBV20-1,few,TGCAGTGCTACGGACAGGAACTACGAGCAGTACTTC,CSATDRNYEQYF
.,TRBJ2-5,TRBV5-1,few,TGCGCCAGCGGAGGCCGGGACTCCCAAGAGACCCAGTACTTC,CASGGRDSQETQYF
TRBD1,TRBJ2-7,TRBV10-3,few,TGTGCCATCAGTGCTACACCCGGGACAGGGCTGACTGAGCAGTACTTC,CAISATPGTGLTEQYF
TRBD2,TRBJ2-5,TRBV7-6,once,TGTGCCAGCAGCTTAGCCTCTAGCGGGGGGCCGAAGCAAGAGACCCAGTACTTC,CASSLASSGGPKQETQYF
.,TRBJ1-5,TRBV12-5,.,TGTGCTAGTGGTCAACAGGGTAGGGACCAGCCCCAGCATTTT,CASGQQGRDQPQHF
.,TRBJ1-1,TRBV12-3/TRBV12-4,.,TGTGCCAGCAACCCCGGGACATTTAACACTGAAGCTTTCTTT,CASNPGTFNTEAFF
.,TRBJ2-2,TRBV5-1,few,TGCGCCAGCAGCCCTGACAGATCGAACACCGGGGAGCTGTTTTTT,CASSPDRSNTGELFF
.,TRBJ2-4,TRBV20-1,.,TGCAGTGCTCGGGGTTCTGGCATTCAGTACTTC,CSARGSGIQYF
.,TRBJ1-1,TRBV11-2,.,TGTGCCAGCAGATCTACCCAGCAGAACACTGAAGCTTTCTTT,CASRSTQQNTEAFF
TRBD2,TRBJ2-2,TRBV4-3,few,TGCGCCAGCAGCCCGATGGTTCGGGGGGCCGGGGAGCTGTTTTTT,CASSPMVRGAGELFF
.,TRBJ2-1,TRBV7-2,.,TGTGCCAGCAGCTTATGGGGACGGGTGAATGAGCAGTTCTTC,CASSLWGRVNEQFF
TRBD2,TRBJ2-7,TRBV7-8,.,TGTGCCAGCAGCTTAGAAGCGGGGGGCTCCTACGAGCAGTACTTC,CASSLEAGGSYEQYF
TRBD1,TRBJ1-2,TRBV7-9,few,TGTGCCAGCAGCTTATACACAGGGGGTTCGGTCTATGGCTACACCTTC,CASSLYTGGSVYGYTF
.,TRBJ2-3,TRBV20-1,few,TGCAGTGCTTCGGCGGCGCTCCAACGGGGAGATACGCAGTATTTT,CSASAALQRGDTQYF
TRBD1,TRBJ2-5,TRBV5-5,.,TGTGCCAGCAGCTTGTGGACAGGGGAAGAGACCCAGTACTTC,CASSLWTGEETQYF
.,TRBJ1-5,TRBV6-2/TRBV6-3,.,TGTGCCAGCAGTTACAGGGTAATAAATCAGCCCCAGCATTTT,CASSYRVINQPQHF
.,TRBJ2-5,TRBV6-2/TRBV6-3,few,TGTGCCAGCACCACGGGGGACGGCCAAGAGACCCAGTACTTC,CASTTGDGQETQYF
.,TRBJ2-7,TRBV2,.,TGTGCCAGCAGTACCGAAACAAAATGGGAGGAGCAGTACTTC,CASSTETKWEEQYF
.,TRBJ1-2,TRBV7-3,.,TGTGCCAGCAGCCCCAGGGGAGGGCCCGGCTACACCTTC,CASSPRGGPGYTF
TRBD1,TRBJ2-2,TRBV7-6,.,TGTGCCAGCAGCTTGGGACAGGGGGCCGCCGGGGAGCTGTTTTTT,CASSLGQGAAGELFF
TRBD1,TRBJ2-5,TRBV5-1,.,TGCGCCAGCGGGACAGCCCAAGAGACCCAGTACTTC,CASGTAQETQYF
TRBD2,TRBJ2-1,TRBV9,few,TGTGCCAGCAGCGTAGTTGGGCTAGCGGGGGGCGATGAGCAGTTCTTC,CASSVVGLAGGDEQFF
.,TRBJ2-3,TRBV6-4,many,TGTGCCAGCAGTGCGGGGAGCACAGATACGCAGTATTTT,CASSAGSTDTQYF
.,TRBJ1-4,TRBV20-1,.,TGCAGTGCTAGGCCGGACTCTAAGACAACTAATGAAAAACTGTTTTTT,CSARPDSKTTNEKLFF
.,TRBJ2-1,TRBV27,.,TGTGCCAGCAGCTCGTACAGGGGGGGCTCCTACAATGAGCAGTTCTTC,CASSSYRGGSYNEQFF
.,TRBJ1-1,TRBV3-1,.,TGTGCCAGCAGCCACCGAAGTTTAGTTCGTTCCGAAGCTTTCTTT,CASSHRSLVRSEAFF
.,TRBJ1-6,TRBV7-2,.,TGTGCCAGCAGCTTAATAGGGGGGATCTCCTATAATTCACCCCTCCACTTT,CASSLIGGISYNSPLHF
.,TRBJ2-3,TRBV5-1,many,TGCGCCAGCAGCATCGGACTACCCACAGATACGCAGTATTTT,CASSIGLPTDTQYF
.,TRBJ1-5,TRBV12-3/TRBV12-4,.,TGTGCCAGCAGGACAGAAGGGGGGCAGCCCCAGCATTTT,CASRTEGGQPQHF
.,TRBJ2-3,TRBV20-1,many,TGCAGTGCTAGAGACGCTTGGGGTACGCAGTATTTT,CSARDAWGTQYF
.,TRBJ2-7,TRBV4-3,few,TGCGCCAGCAGCCCTGGTCAGGCCACCTACGAGCAGTACTTC,CASSPGQATYEQYF
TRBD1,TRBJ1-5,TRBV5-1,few,TGCGCCAGCAGCCGATCCGGGACAGGGGATCAGCCCCAGCATTTT,CASSRSGTGDQPQHF
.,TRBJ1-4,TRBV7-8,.,TGTGCCAGCAGCTACGCCCCGCCGAAGGACGAAAAACTGTTTTTT,CASSYAPPKDEKLFF
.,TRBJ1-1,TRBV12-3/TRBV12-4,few,TGTGCCAGCAGTTTCGGACCCTCCTCTGAAGCTTTCTTT,CASSFGPSSEAFF
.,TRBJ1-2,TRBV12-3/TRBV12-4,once,TGTGCCAGCAGTTTCACTGCGACAGTCTATGGCTACACCTTC,CASSFTATVYGYTF
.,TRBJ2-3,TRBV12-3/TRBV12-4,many,TGTGCCAGCAGCACAGGGCAAGATACGCAGTATTTT,CASSTGQDTQYF
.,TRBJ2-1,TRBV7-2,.,TGTGCCAGCAGCCCCGACGGTAACAATGAGCAGTTCTTC,CASSPDGNNEQFF
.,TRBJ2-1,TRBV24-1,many,TGTGCCACCGCCTACAGGGTGAATGAGCAGTTCTTC,CATAYRVNEQFF
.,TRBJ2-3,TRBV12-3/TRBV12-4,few,TGTGCCAGCACGGAAATCGCGTCAGACACGCAGTATTTT,CASTEIASDTQYF
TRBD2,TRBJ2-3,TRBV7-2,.,TGTGCCAGCAGCAACCAGCGGGGCCGCACAGATACGCAGTATTTT,CASSNQRGRTDTQYF
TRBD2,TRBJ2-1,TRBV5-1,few,TGCGCCAGCAGCTTGGATCGGGGGGAGTACAATGAGCAGTTCTTC,CASSLDRGEYNEQFF
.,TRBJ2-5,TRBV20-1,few,TGCAGTGCTAGTTGGGAGACCCAGTACTTC,CSASWETQYF
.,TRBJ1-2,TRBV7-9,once,TGTGCCAGCAGCTTAGAAGCGTTCACGGGTGGCTACACCTTC,CASSLEAFTGGYTF
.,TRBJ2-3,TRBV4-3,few,TGCGCCAGCAGCCAATCATTACAAGATACGCAGTATTTT,CASSQSLQDTQYF
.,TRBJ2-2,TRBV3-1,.,TGTGCCAGCAGCCAGGGGGGTAACACCGGGGAGCTGTTTTTT,CASSQGGNTGELFF
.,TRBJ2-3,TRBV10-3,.,TGTGCCATCAGTGTCTCTAGTGCGTGGGCAGATACGCAGTATTTT,CAISVSSAWADTQYF
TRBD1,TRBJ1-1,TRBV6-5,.,TGTGCCAGCGTCTGGGCAGGGGGCAAAATTGCTGAAGCTTTCTTT,CASVWAGGKIAEAFF
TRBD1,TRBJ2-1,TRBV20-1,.,TGCAGTGCCCGTAATCAGGGGGCTGTCAATGAGCAGTTCTTC,CSARNQGAVNEQFF
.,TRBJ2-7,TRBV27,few,TGTGCCAGCAGTGCCGGGTCTTCGCTCTACGAGCAGTACTTC,CASSAGSSLYEQYF
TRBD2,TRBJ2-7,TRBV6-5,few,TGTGCCAGCAGTTCGGGACTAGCGGGGAGGGTCGAGCAGTACTTC,CASSSGLAGRVEQYF